This T cell receptor (beta chain) came from a study of cytomegalovirus exposure and HLA in healthy donors. The study ran its PCR with 60 Vbeta and 13 Jbeta primers. Here immunoSEQ multiplex PCR was the method, and the copy in TCRdb shows in-frame clones only, minus some. The table has 170,000 or so clones, 80% seen once. The clonotype originates from a man in his thirties or forties in good health and CMV-seropositive. The sample comprised PBMCs.

Here the CDR3 DNA reads TGCGCCAGCAGCCAAGGTACTTACTCGATGGGACAGGGGGCGTACGAGCAGTACTTC. This gives the protein CASSQGTYSMGQGAYEQYF. The V and J genes are TRBV4-3 and TRBJ2-7; 12 nucleotides agree with TRBD1. CDR3 size: 19 residues. CDR1 is LGHNA and CDR2 is YSLEER in the germline V gene. V shed 1 base and J 4 bases; nucleotides not matched to a gene: 14.